Below are 2 T cell receptor beta chains sequenced from a single sample in a study of T cell repertoires in ileal Crohn's disease. Time point specified: proximal margin of the surgical specimen (macroscopically non-inflamed). Sequencing was performed with immunoSEQ multiplex PCR; in TCRdb, only in-frame clones are kept and a portion is missing. Here the sample spans over 7,000 clones, around 72% being singletons. The sequenced sample consisted of ileal tissue. These receptors were taken from an adult with Crohn's disease.

The count of this clone is one. CDR3 in amino acids: CASSFQVQETQYF. The CDR3 nucleotides read TGTGCCAGCAGCTTCCAAGTTCAAGAGACCCAGTACTTC. The genes are TRBV7-8 and TRBJ2-5; D is ambiguous. Germline V gene data show CDR1 as SGHVS and CDR2 as FQNEAQ. The CDR3 is 13 amino acids. V lost 3 bases to trimming and J lost 2 bases, with 7 bases between them.

The V gene is TRBV5-5, the J gene TRBJ2-7; 12 nucleotides match TRBD1. Germline V gives CDR1 SGHKS, CDR2 YYEKEE (reference sequence). V was pared by 0 bases and J by 2 bases, with 9 bases of the junction left unmatched. The CDR3 totals 18 residues. The DNA for the CDR3 is TGTGCCAGCAGCTTGGTCACGGGACAGGGGGCGCGCCCCTACGAGCAGTACTTC. This codes for CASSLVTGQGARPYEQYF.